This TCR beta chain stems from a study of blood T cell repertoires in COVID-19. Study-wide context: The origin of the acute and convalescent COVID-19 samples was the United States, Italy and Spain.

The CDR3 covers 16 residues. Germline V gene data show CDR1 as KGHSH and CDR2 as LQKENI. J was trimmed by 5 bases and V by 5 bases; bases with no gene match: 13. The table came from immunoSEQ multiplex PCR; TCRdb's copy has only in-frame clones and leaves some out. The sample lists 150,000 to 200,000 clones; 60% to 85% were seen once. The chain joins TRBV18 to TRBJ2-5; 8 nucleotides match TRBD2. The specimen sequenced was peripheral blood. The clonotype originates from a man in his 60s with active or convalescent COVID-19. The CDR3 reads CASSSGSGLVAETQYF. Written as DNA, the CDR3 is TGTGCCAGCTCAAGTGGCTCGGGACTAGTAGCCGAGACCCAGTACTTC.